These 31 T cell receptor beta chains share one sample of origin, sequenced in a study of blood T cell repertoires in COVID-19. TCRdb's copy holds only in-frame clones and misses some; the assay was immunoSEQ multiplex PCR. The profile covers around 49,000 clones, with 70% to 90% appearing a single time and 2.2% taken by the ten largest. Material for sequencing was peripheral blood. The source of these receptors is a human donor in a cohort sampled during active COVID-19.

The chain links TRBV19 to TRBJ2-2; 7 nucleotides line up with TRBD2. This CDR3 has 14 residues. V lost 3 bases, J lost 7 bases, and 5 bases stayed unmatched. Germline V gives CDR1 LNHDA, CDR2 SQIVND (reference sequence). The CDR3 region is CASSIRGRGGELFF. In DNA form, the CDR3 reads TGTGCCAGTAGTATCCGCGGGAGAGGCGGGGAGCTGTTTTTT. Combining the CDR3 with reference TRBV19 and TRBJ2-2 gives the whole variable domain DGGITQSPKYLFRKEGQNVTLSCEQNLNHDAMYWYRQDPGQGLRLIYYSQIVNDFQKGDIAEGYSVSREKKESFPLTVTSAQKNPTAFYLCASSIRGRGGELFFGEGSRLTVL.

This clone occurred a few times. The chain links TRBV12-5 to TRBJ2-2, with D maybe TRBD1 (6 bases). V shed 6 bases and J shed 6 bases, with 8 bases lying between them. CDR1 LGHNT and CDR2 FRNRAP come from the germline V gene. The CDR3 is 12 amino acids. The CDR3 sequence is CASGPGAGELFF. CDR3 sequence (DNA): TGTGCTAGTGGCCCAGGGGCCGGGGAGCTGTTTTTT.

This clone showed up just once. This chain connects TRBV28 to TRBJ2-7, with D maybe TRBD1 (5 bases). The ends were cut back, 6 bases at V and 2 bases at J, with 11 bases in the middle. Germline V gives CDR1 MDHEN, CDR2 SYDVKM. The length of the CDR3 is 13 residues. Here the CDR3 reads CASRDIRAYEQYF. The CDR3 coding sequence is TGTGCCAGCAGGGACATCAGGGCCTACGAGCAGTACTTC. The whole variable domain, remainder taken from reference TRBV28 and TRBJ2-7, is DVKVTQSSRYLVKRTGEKVFLECVQDMDHENMFWYRQDPGLGLRLIYFSYDVKMKEKGDIPEGYSVSREKKERFSLILESASTNQTSMYLCASRDIRAYEQYFGPGTRLTVT.

The rearrangement uses TRBV28 and TRBJ2-4, with TRBD1 matching over 9 bases. Germline CDR1 and CDR2: MDHEN and SYDVKM. V shed 5 bases, J shed 7 bases, and the junction held 9 bases outside the gene matches. The CDR3 is 15 amino acids. The CDR3 loop is CASSATGTGRNIQYF. The CDR3 DNA sequence: TGTGCCAGCAGTGCTACCGGGACAGGGAGGAACATTCAGTACTTC.

The chain joins TRBV6-6 to TRBJ2-7, with 9 bases that match TRBD1. Germline CDR1 and CDR2: MNHNY and SVGAGI (reference sequence). This CDR3 contains 16 residues. V shed 4 bases and J 5 bases; nucleotides not matched to a gene: 12. Here the CDR3 DNA reads TGTGCCAGCAGTTTTGCCCTGGGACAGGGTCTAGACGAGCAGTACTTC. Translated, it gives CASSFALGQGLDEQYF.

The rearrangement joins TRBV18 to TRBJ1-2; D unclear. This CDR3 has 15 residues. Between the trimmed V and J ends, which lost 3 bases and 2 bases, there was a span of 13 bases. Germline V CDR1 and CDR2: KGHSH, LQKENI. The CDR3 DNA sequence: TGTGCCAGCTCACCGCAGTCTCCGGGAAACTATGGCTACACCTTC. Protein: CASSPQSPGNYGYTF.

This chain joins TRBV18 and TRBJ2-6; the D is unclear. The length of the CDR3 is 15 residues. Deletions cut 8 bases from V and 3 bases from J, with 14 bases between. Germline V gene sequence: CDR1 KGHSH, CDR2 LQKENI. DNA of the CDR3: TGTGCCAGCGGAGCTCAGAATGGTGGGGCCAACGTCCTGACTTTC. Amino acids: CASGAQNGGANVLTF.

This rearrangement joins TRBV7-8 to TRBJ2-1, with TRBD2 identical over 11 bases. Germline values: CDR1 SGHVS, CDR2 FQNEAQ. CDR3 length equals 15 residues. V lost 2 bases to trimming and J lost 9 bases; unmatched junction nucleotides: 6. CDR3 bases: TGTGCCAGCAGCTTAACTAGCGGGAGAATCGGTGAGCAGTTCTTC. It encodes CASSLTSGRIGEQFF.

This chain uses TRBV7-2 with TRBJ1-1; perhaps TRBD1 as D (5 bases). The germline V gene encodes CDR1 SGHTA and CDR2 FQGNSA. V lost 5 bases and J 1 base, leaving 11 bases between the germline ends. The CDR3 consists of 14 residues. CDR3 coding DNA: TGTGCCAGCAGCGCCGACAGACAGAACACTGAAGCTTTCTTT. Amino acids: CASSADRQNTEAFF.

The gene calls are TRBV19 and TRBJ2-1, with TRBD2 identical over 9 bases. CDR1 and CDR2 from the germline V gene are LNHDA and SQIVND (reference sequence). Losses at the gene ends were 9 bases for V and 7 bases for J; bases not matched to a gene: 4. The CDR3 sequence is 12 residues long. CDR3: CASHGLANEQFF. The CDR3 DNA reads as TGTGCCAGCCACGGACTAGCGAATGAGCAGTTCTTC. Based on the CDR3 plus reference TRBV19 and TRBJ2-1, the full variable domain is DGGITQSPKYLFRKEGQNVTLSCEQNLNHDAMYWYRQDPGQGLRLIYYSQIVNDFQKGDIAEGYSVSREKKESFPLTVTSAQKNPTAFYLCASHGLANEQFFGPGTRLTVL.

The chain links TRBV27 to TRBJ1-1; D is undetermined. The V end was cut by 2 bases, the J end by 4 bases, with 11 bases between. The CDR3 is 14 residues long. The germline gives CDR1 MNHEY, CDR2 SMNVEV (reference sequence). CDR3 region: CASSLTGQTTEAFF. The CDR3 DNA is TGTGCCAGCAGTTTAACGGGTCAAACCACTGAAGCTTTCTTT.

The chain carries TRBV12-3 or TRBV12-4 and TRBJ1-4; no clear D. The CDR3 is 13 amino acids. V lost 5 bases to trimming and J lost 5 bases, with 9 bases between them. The CDR3 DNA sequence: TGTGCCAGCAGTATCGGGATGAATGAAAAACTGTTTTTT. It is translated as CASSIGMNEKLFF.

The V and J genes are TRBV5-1 and TRBJ2-7, with 8 nucleotides matching TRBD1. The germline V gene has CDR1 SGHRS and CDR2 YFSETQ. The CDR3 totals 14 residues. Trimming removed 4 bases from V and 2 bases from J; junction bases left unmatched: 5. Written as DNA, the CDR3 is TGCGCCAGCAGCCCAAGGGACAGGACCTACGAGCAGTACTTC. As protein: CASSPRDRTYEQYF.

The chain is built from TRBV6-1 and TRBJ1-4; 9 bases line up with TRBD1. The length of the CDR3 is 16 residues. The V and J ends lost 4 bases and 5 bases, in that order; junction bases with no gene match: 8. Germline lookup yields CDR1 MNHNS and CDR2 SASEGT. CDR3 protein: CASSGTGVVENEKLFF. In nucleotides, the CDR3 is TGTGCCAGCAGTGGGACAGGGGTTGTAGAGAATGAAAAACTGTTTTTT.

The V gene is TRBV6-2 or TRBV6-3, the J gene TRBJ1-2; TRBD1 aligns across 8 bases. The V and J ends lost 6 bases and 6 bases, in that order; junction bases with no gene match: 6. The germline CDR1 and CDR2 sequences are MNHEY and SVGEGT. The CDR3 is 13 residues long. Written as DNA, the CDR3 is TGTGCCAGCAGCTCGCGACAGGGGAATGGCTACACCTTC. Encoded protein: CASSSRQGNGYTF.

The chain carries TRBV4-1 and TRBJ1-5; perhaps TRBD1 as D (5 bases). Germline assignment: CDR1 MGHRA and CDR2 YSYEKL. Deletions cut 4 bases from V and 4 bases from J, with 11 bases between. CDR3 length equals 14 residues. CDR3 sequence reads: CASSPGYGNQPQHF. The CDR3 nucleotides read TGCGCCAGCAGCCCAGGGTATGGGAATCAGCCCCAGCATTTT.

V gene TRBV6-4 combines with J gene TRBJ1-3, with no clear D. V was trimmed by 5 bases and J by 0 bases, leaving 14 bases between them. This CDR3 has 16 residues. Germline V gene data show CDR1 as MRHNA and CDR2 as SNTAGT. The DNA for the CDR3 is TGTGCCAGCAGTCGTAATGAGTCAGGCTCTGGAAACACCATATATTTT. The encoded protein is CASSRNESGSGNTIYF.

The rearrangement uses TRBV9 and TRBJ2-1; 9 bases are a match to TRBD2. V lost 2 bases, J lost 7 bases, and 10 bases stayed unmatched. The CDR3 spans 16 residues. In germline, CDR1 is SGDLS, CDR2 YYNGEE. As DNA, the CDR3 is TGTGCCAGCAGCGTGGCCTTTAGCGGGGGTCAAAATGAGCAGTTCTTC. This codes for CASSVAFSGGQNEQFF.

This chain joins TRBV24-1 and TRBJ2-1, with TRBD2 matching 14 bases. The CDR3 totals 20 residues. Trimming cost V 4 bases and J 3 bases; bases outside gene matches: 13. Germline lookup yields CDR1 KGHDR and CDR2 SFDVKD. The CDR3 reads CATSENDRGLAGALYNEQFF. CDR3 sequence (DNA): TGTGCCACCAGTGAAAATGACAGGGGACTAGCGGGAGCACTCTACAATGAGCAGTTCTTC.

V is TRBV24-1 and J is TRBJ2-1; 8 bases are a match to TRBD2. The CDR3 is 15 residues long. Trimming removed 9 bases from V and 2 bases from J; junction bases left unmatched: 8. Germline V CDR1 and CDR2: KGHDR, SFDVKD. CDR3 DNA sequence: TGTGCCACCTCCAAAGCGGGAGTCCCCTACAATGAGCAGTTCTTC. It is translated as CATSKAGVPYNEQFF.

V and J are TRBV7-8 and TRBJ2-7; 9 bases map to TRBD1. V shed 1 base and J 5 bases; nucleotides not matched to a gene: 6. Germline-derived CDR1 and CDR2 are SGHVS and FQNEAQ. The CDR3 consists of 15 residues. The CDR3 loop reads CASSLVGTGIDEQYF. CDR3 nucleotides: TGTGCCAGCAGCTTAGTTGGGACAGGGATCGACGAGCAGTACTTC.

The chain is built from TRBV5-1 and TRBJ2-5, with D unresolved. The CDR3 has 14 amino acids. The germline gives CDR1 SGHRS, CDR2 YFSETQ. V lost 2 bases to trimming and J lost 3 bases, with 11 bases between them. The CDR3 is CASSFSRGEETQYF. The DNA for the CDR3 is TGCGCCAGCAGCTTCTCGCGTGGAGAAGAGACCCAGTACTTC.

The genes are TRBV5-1 and TRBJ2-5, with 7 bases identical to TRBD2. The CDR3 runs to 14 residues. Germline CDR1 and CDR2: SGHRS and YFSETQ. V trimming: 1 base; J trimming: 5 bases; junction bases outside the gene matches: 5. The CDR3 DNA follows: TGCGCCAGCAGCTTGAATGCGGGAGAGGAGACCCAGTACTTC. Its translation is CASSLNAGEETQYF.

This chain connects TRBV6-6 to TRBJ1-2; a possible D gene is TRBD1 (6 bases). Trimming took off 3 bases at V and 0 bases at J, with 11 bases between the two ends. Germline V CDR1 and CDR2: MNHNY, SVGAGI (reference sequence). This CDR3 is built from 15 residues. The CDR3 loop is CASSYITGSNYGYTF. CDR3 nucleotide sequence: TGTGCCAGCAGTTATATAACAGGGTCTAACTATGGCTACACCTTC.

This clone was recorded once. The V call is TRBV4-3, the J call TRBJ2-7; tentatively, D is TRBD1 (8 bases). Trimming pared 0 bases from V and 5 bases from J, leaving 20 bases between. Germline values: CDR1 LGHNA, CDR2 YSLEER. The CDR3 spans 17 residues. For the CDR3, the DNA is TGCGCCAGCAGCCAAGACCCTAGCGGCGGGACAGGCCACGAGCAGTACTTC. Protein sequence: CASSQDPSGGTGHEQYF.

The chain combines TRBV5-6 with TRBJ2-3; D gene ambiguous. The V gene lost 2 bases and the J gene lost 1 base, with 11 bases spanning the gap. The CDR3 is 15 residues long. The germline V gene encodes CDR1 SGHDT and CDR2 YYEEEE. The DNA of the CDR3 is TGTGCCAGCAGCTTCCTCTCACAAGGCACAGATACGCAGTATTTT. Its protein product is CASSFLSQGTDTQYF.

V gene TRBV7-6 combines with J gene TRBJ2-3, with 7 bases lining up with TRBD2. The CDR3 length is 15 residues. After removal of 5 bases from V and 0 bases from J, the junction contained 5 bases not matched to a gene. Germline-derived CDR1 and CDR2 are SGHVS and FNYEAQ. The CDR3 loop reads CASSLQAGSTDTQYF. In DNA form, the CDR3 reads TGTGCCAGCAGCCTGCAAGCGGGAAGCACAGATACGCAGTATTTT. Looking up the rest from reference TRBV7-6 and TRBJ2-3 gives the full variable domain: GAGVSQSPRYKVTKRGQDVALRCDPISGHVSLYWYRQALGQGPEFLTYFNYEAQQDKSGLPNDRFSAERPEGSISTLTIQRTEQRDSAMYRCASSLQAGSTDTQYFGPGTRLTVL.

The chain joins TRBV5-1 to TRBJ1-1; D not certain. There are 14 residues in the CDR3. The germline gives CDR1 SGHRS, CDR2 YFSETQ. Trimming removed 2 bases at V and 11 bases at J, with 19 bases between. CDR3 coding DNA: TGCGCCAGCAGCTTCCTGGGCACCCCAACCCATGCTTTCTTT. Translating gives CASSFLGTPTHAFF. Using reference TRBV5-1 and TRBJ1-1 for the parts outside the CDR3, the full variable domain is KAGVTQTPRYLIKTRGQQVTLSCSPISGHRSVSWYQQTPGQGLQFLFEYFSETQRNKGNFPGRFSGRQFSNSRSEMNVSTLELGDSALYLCASSFLGTPTHAFFGQGTRLTVV.

This chain uses TRBV19 with TRBJ1-5, with 8 bases aligning to TRBD1. CDR1 and CDR2 (germline): LNHDA, SQIVND (reference sequence). This CDR3 has 13 amino acids. With 7 bases clipped from V and 10 bases from J, the junction kept 9 bases outside the gene matches. CDR3 amino acids: CASTSDRVFPQHF. The CDR3 nucleotides are TGTGCCAGTACCTCGGACAGGGTTTTTCCCCAGCATTTT.

As to this clone: This sample also contains other DNA sequences that code for the same CDR3. The V gene is TRBV6-2 or TRBV6-3, the J gene TRBJ1-1; 11 positions agree with TRBD1. The V gene's germline CDR1 is MNHEY and CDR2 SVGEGT. V trimming: 2 bases; J trimming: 6 bases; junction bases outside the gene matches: 2. The CDR3 is 14 residues long. The CDR3 region has the DNA TGTGCCAGCAGTTACACGGGACAGGGGGCTGAAGCTTTCTTT. It yields the protein CASSYTGQGAEAFF.

V gene TRBV19 combines with J gene TRBJ1-2; tentative D call: TRBD1 (5 bases). The CDR3 has 13 residues. V lost 7 bases, J lost 2 bases, and 11 bases lay in between. Germline V gene lookup returns CDR1 LNHDA and CDR2 SQIVND (reference sequence). CDR3 region: CASTGLTNYGYTF. CDR3 nucleotides: TGTGCCAGTACGGGACTCACGAACTATGGCTACACCTTC.